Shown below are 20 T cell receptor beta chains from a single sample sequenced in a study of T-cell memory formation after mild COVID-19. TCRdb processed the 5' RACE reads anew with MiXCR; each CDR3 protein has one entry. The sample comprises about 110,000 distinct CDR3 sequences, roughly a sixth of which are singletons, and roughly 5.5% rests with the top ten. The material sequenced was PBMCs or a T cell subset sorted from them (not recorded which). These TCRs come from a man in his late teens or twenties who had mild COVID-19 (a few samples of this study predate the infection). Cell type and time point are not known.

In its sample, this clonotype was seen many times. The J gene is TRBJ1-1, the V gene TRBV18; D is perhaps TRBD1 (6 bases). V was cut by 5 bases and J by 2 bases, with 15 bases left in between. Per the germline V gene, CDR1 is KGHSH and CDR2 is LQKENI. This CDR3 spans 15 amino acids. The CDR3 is CASSTTGIGNTEAFF. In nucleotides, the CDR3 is TGTGCCAGCTCAACTACAGGGATCGGAAACACTGAAGCTTTCTTT.

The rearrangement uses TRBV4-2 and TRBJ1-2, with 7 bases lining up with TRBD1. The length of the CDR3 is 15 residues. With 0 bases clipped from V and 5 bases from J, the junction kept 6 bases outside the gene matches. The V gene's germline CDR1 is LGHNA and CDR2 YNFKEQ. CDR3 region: CASSQDRQGVYGYTF. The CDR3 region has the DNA TGTGCCAGCAGCCAAGACCGACAGGGTGTATATGGCTACACCTTC.

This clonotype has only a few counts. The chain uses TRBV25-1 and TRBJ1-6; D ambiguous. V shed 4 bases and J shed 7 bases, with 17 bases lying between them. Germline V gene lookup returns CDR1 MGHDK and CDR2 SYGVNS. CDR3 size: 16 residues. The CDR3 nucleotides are TGTGCCAGCAGTGCTCTATCGGGAGGGTGGAATTCACCCCTCCACTTT. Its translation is CASSALSGGWNSPLHF.

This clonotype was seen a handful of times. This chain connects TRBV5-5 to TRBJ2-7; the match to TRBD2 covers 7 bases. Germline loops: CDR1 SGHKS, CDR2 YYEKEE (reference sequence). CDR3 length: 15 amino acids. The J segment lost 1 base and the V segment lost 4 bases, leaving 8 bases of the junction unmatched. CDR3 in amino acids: CASSLRAGMSYEQYV. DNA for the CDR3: TGTGCCAGCAGCCTCAGAGCGGGAATGTCCTACGAGCAGTACGTC.

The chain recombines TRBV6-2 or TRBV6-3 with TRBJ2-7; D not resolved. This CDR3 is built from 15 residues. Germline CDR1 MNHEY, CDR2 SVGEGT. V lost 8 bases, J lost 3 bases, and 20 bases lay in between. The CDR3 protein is CASSPPGASNYEQYV. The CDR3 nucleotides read TGTGCCAGCTCCCCCCCGGGCGCCAGCAACTACGAGCAGTACGTC.

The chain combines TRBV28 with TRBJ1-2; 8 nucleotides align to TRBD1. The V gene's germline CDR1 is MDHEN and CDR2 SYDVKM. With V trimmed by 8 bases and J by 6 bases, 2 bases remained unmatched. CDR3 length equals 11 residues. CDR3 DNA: TGTGCCAGCCAGGGACAGGATGGCTACACCTTC. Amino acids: CASQGQDGYTF.

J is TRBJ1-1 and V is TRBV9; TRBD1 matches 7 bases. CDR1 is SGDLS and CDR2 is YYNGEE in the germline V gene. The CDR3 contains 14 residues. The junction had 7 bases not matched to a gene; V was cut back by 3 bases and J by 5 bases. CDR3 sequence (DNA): TGTGCCAGCAGCGGTGACGGGACAGCTACTGAAGCTTTCTTT. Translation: CASSGDGTATEAFF. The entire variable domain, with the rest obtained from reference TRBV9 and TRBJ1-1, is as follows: DSGVTQTPKHLITATGQRVTLRCSPRSGDLSVYWYQQSLDQGLQFLIQYYNGEERAKGNILERFSAQQFPDLHSELNLSSLELGDSALYFCASSGDGTATEAFFGQGTRLTVV.

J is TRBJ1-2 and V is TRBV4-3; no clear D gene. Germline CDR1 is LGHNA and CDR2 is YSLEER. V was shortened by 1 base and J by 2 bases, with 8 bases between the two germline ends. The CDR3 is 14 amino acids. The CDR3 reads CASSQAMSNYGYTF. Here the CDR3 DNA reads TGCGCCAGCAGCCAAGCTATGTCCAACTATGGCTACACCTTC.

The CDR3 DNA reads TGCGCCAGCAGCCCGGAAGGGACAGGGACCCACGAGCAGTACTTC. Its protein product is CASSPEGTGTHEQYF. V usage is TRBV5-1 and J usage is TRBJ2-7; 9 nucleotides agree with TRBD1. The CDR3 extends over 15 amino acids. The junction had 10 bases not matched to a gene; V was cut back by 4 bases and J by 5 bases. CDR1 and CDR2 (germline): SGHRS, YFSETQ.

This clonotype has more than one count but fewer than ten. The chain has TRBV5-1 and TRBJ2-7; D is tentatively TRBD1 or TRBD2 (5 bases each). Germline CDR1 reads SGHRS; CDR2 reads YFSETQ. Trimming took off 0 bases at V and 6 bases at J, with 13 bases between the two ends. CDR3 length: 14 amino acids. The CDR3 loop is CASSLVGEPGEQYF. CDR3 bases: TGCGCCAGCAGCTTGGTGGGGGAGCCTGGCGAGCAGTACTTC. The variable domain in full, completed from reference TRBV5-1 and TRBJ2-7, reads KAGVTQTPRYLIKTRGQQVTLSCSPISGHRSVSWYQQTPGQGLQFLFEYFSETQRNKGNFPGRFSGRQFSNSRSEMNVSTLELGDSALYLCASSLVGEPGEQYFGPGTRLTVT.

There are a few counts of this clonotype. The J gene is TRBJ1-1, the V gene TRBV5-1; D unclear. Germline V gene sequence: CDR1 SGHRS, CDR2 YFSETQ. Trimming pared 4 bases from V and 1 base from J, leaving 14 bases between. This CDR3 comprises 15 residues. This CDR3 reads CASSLDAGKNTEAFF. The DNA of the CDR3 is TGCGCCAGCAGCCTAGACGCGGGGAAGAACACTGAAGCTTTCTTT.

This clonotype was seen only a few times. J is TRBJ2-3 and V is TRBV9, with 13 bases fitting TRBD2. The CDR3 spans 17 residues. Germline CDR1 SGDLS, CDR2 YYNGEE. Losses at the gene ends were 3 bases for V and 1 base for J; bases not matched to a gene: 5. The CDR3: CASSDPGTSGGTDTQYF. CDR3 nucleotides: TGTGCCAGCAGCGACCCCGGGACTAGCGGGGGCACAGATACGCAGTATTTT.

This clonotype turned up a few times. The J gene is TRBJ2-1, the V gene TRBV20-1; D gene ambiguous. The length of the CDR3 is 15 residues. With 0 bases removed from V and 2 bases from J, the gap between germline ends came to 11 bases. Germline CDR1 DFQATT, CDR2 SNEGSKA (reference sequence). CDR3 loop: CSARDLSGAYNEQFF. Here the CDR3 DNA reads TGCAGTGCTAGAGATTTGTCGGGCGCCTACAATGAGCAGTTCTTC.

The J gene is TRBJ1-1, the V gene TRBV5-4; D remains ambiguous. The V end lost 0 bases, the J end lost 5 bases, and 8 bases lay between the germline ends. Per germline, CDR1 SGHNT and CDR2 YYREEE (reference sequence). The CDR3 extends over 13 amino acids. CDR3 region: CASSLAVSTEAFF. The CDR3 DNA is TGTGCCAGCAGCTTGGCCGTGAGTACTGAAGCTTTCTTT.

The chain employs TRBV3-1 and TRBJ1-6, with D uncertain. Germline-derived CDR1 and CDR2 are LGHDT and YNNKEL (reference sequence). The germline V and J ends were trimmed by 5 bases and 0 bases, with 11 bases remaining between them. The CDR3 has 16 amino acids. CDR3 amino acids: CASSERRSSYNSPLHF. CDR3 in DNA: TGTGCCAGCAGCGAGAGGAGGAGCTCCTATAATTCACCCCTCCACTTT.

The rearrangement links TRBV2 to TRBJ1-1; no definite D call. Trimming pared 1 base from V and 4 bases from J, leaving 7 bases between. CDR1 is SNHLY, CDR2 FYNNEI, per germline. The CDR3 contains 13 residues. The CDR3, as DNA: TGTGCCAGCAGTGAAGGCCCGGGCACTGAAGCTTTCTTT. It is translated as CASSEGPGTEAFF. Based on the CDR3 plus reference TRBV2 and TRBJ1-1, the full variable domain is EPEVTQTPSHQVTQMGQEVILRCVPISNHLYFYWYRQILGQKVEFLVSFYNNEISEKSEIFDDQFSVERPDGSNFTLKIRSTKLEDSAMYFCASSEGPGTEAFFGQGTRLTVV.

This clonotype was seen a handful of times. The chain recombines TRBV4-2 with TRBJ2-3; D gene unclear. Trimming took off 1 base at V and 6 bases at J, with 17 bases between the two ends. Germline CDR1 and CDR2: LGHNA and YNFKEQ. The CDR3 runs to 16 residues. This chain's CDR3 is CASSQGVAASPDTQYF. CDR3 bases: TGTGCCAGCAGCCAAGGAGTAGCCGCGTCGCCGGATACGCAGTATTTT.

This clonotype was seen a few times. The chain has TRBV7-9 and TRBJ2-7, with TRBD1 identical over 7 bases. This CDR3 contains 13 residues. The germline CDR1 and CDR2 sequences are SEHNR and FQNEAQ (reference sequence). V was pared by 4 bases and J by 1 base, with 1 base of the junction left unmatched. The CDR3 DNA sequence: TGTGCCAGCAGCTGGGACAGTTCCTACGAGCAGTACTTC. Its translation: CASSWDSSYEQYF.

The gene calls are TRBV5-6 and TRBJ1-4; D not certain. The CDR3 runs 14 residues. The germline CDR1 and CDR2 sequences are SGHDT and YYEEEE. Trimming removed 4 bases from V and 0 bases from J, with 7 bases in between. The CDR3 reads CASSPYATNEKLFF. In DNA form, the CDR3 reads TGTGCCAGCAGCCCCTATGCAACTAATGAAAAACTGTTTTTT.

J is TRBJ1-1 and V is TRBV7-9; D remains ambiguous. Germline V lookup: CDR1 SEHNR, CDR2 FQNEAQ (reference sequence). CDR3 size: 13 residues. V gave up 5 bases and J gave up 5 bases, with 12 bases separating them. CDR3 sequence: CASSPAWGTEAFF. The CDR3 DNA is TGTGCCAGCAGCCCGGCTTGGGGAACTGAAGCTTTCTTT.